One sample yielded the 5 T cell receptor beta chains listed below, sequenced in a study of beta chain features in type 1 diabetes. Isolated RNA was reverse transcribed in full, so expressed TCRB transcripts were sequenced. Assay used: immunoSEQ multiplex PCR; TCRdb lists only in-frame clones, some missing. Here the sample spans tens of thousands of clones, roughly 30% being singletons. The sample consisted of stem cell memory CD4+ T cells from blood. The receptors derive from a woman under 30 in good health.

CDR3 coding DNA: TGTGCCAGCAGCGACCCTAGACAGACCCAGTACTTC. Encoded protein: CASSDPRQTQYF. The chain has TRBV9 and TRBJ2-5; D not resolved. The CDR3 extends over 12 amino acids. Germline CDR1 and CDR2: SGDLS and YYNGEE. With 3 bases removed from V and 6 bases from J, the gap between germline ends came to 9 bases.

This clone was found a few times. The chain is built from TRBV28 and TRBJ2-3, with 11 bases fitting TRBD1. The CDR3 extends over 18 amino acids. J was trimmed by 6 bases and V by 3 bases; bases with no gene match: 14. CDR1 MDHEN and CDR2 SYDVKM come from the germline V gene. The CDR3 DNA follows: TGTGCCAGCAGTTTCGGGCTGTTCGGACAGGGGGCGGGGGATACGCAGTATTTT. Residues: CASSFGLFGQGAGDTQYF.

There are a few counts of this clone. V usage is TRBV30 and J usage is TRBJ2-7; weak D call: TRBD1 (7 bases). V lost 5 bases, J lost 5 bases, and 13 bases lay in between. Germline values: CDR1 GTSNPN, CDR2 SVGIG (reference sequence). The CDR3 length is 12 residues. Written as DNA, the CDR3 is TGTGCCTGGGAAGGGGGCGGGAACGAGCAGTACTTC. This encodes CAWEGGGNEQYF.

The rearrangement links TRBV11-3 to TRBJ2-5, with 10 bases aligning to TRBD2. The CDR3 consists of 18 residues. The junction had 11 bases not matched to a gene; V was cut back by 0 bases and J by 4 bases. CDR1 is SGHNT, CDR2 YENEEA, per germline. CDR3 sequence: CASSLDPWLAGGTETQYF. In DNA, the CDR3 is TGTGCCAGCAGCTTAGACCCCTGGTTAGCGGGAGGCACAGAGACCCAGTACTTC.

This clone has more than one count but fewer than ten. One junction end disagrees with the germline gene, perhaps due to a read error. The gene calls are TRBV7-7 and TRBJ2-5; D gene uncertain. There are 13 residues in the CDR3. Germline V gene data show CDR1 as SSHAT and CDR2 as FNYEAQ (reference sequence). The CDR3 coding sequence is TGTGCTAGCAGCTGGAGTACCCAAGAGACCCAGTACTTC. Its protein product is CASSWSTQETQYF.